What follows are 18 T cell receptor beta chains derived from one specimen sequenced in a study of blood T cell repertoires in COVID-19. The table came from immunoSEQ multiplex PCR; TCRdb's copy has only in-frame clones and leaves some out. In the table there are some 150,000 clones, 85% of which are singletons. The source material was PBMCs or T cells enriched from blood (not recorded which). The receptors were sampled from a woman in her thirties or forties who had recovered from COVID-19.

This rearrangement joins TRBV2 to TRBJ2-5, with D tentatively TRBD2 (7 bases). The CDR3 is 14 residues long. V lost 1 base, J lost 5 bases, and 11 bases lay in between. Germline-derived CDR1 and CDR2 are SNHLY and FYNNEI. The CDR3 loop is CASSEVGGPETQYF. Here the CDR3 DNA reads TGTGCCAGCAGTGAAGTGGGGGGGCCTGAGACCCAGTACTTC.

The chain recombines TRBV4-1 with TRBJ2-4; D may be TRBD2 (6 bases). This CDR3 spans 15 amino acids. V was shortened by 0 bases and J by 9 bases, with 15 bases between the two germline ends. The germline V gene encodes CDR1 MGHRA and CDR2 YSYEKL. In nucleotides, the CDR3 is TGCGCCAGCAGCCAAGAGCGGGATAGGACCTCCATTCAGTACTTC. Translation gives CASSQERDRTSIQYF.

The chain uses TRBV7-3 and TRBJ1-1, with D hard to call. V lost 5 bases to trimming and J lost 6 bases, with 25 bases between them. The CDR3 length is 17 residues. CDR1 and CDR2 from the germline V gene are SGHTA and FQGTGA. CDR3: CASSPISWAPQAAEAFF. In nucleotides, the CDR3 is TGTGCCAGCAGCCCAATATCCTGGGCCCCCCAGGCAGCTGAAGCTTTCTTT.

V and J are TRBV6-5 and TRBJ2-6; D uncertain. The germline V and J ends were trimmed by 4 bases and 3 bases, with 4 bases remaining between them. This CDR3 comprises 13 residues. Germline V gives CDR1 MNHEY, CDR2 SVGAGI. The DNA for the CDR3 is TGTGCCAGCAGTTTCGGTGGGGCCAACGTCCTGACTTTC. Translating gives CASSFGGANVLTF.

This chain joins TRBV5-8 and TRBJ2-7, with D possibly being TRBD1 (6 bases). Between the trimmed V and J ends, which lost 0 bases and 3 bases, there was a span of 10 bases. This CDR3 is built from 14 residues. From germline, CDR1 is SGHTS and CDR2 YDEGEE. The CDR3 spells CASSLAGHLYEQYF. CDR3 in DNA: TGTGCCAGCAGCTTGGCGGGACACCTCTACGAGCAGTACTTC.

This clone was detected once. The chain employs TRBV14 and TRBJ1-6, with no clear D. Deletions cut 3 bases from V and 9 bases from J, with 15 bases between. This CDR3 is built from 15 residues. Germline V CDR1 and CDR2: SGHDN, FVKESK. CDR3 residues: CASSQAFGYGSPLHF. Written as DNA, the CDR3 is TGTGCCAGCAGCCAGGCCTTCGGGTATGGTTCACCCCTCCACTTT.

The V call is TRBV11-1, the J call TRBJ2-6; D is ambiguous. V was shortened by 5 bases and J by 0 bases, with 8 bases between the two germline ends. CDR1 and CDR2 from the germline V gene are SGHAT and FQDESV (reference sequence). The CDR3 has 15 amino acids. The CDR3 here is CASSGINSGANVLTF. The CDR3 DNA reads as TGTGCCAGCAGCGGCATTAACTCTGGGGCCAACGTCCTGACTTTC.

As DNA, the CDR3 is TGTGCCACCAGCAGAGGGGAGATTAATCAGCCCCAGCATTTT. It specifies CATSRGEINQPQHF. The genes are TRBV15 and TRBJ1-5, with no clear D. Trimming stripped 1 base from V and 4 bases from J, with 8 bases between. This CDR3 is 14 amino acids long. Germline CDR1 reads LNHNV; CDR2 reads YYDKDF (reference sequence). Based on the CDR3 plus reference TRBV15 and TRBJ1-5, the full variable domain is DAMVIQNPRYQVTQFGKPVTLSCSQTLNHNVMYWYQQKSSQAPKLLFHYYDKDFNNEADTPDNFQSRRPNTSFCFLDIRSPGLGDTAMYLCATSRGEINQPQHFGDGTRLSIL.

The sample holds a few counts of this clone. The gene calls are TRBV5-1 and TRBJ2-1, with 9 bases matching TRBD1. The CDR3 runs 15 residues. V lost 7 bases to trimming and J lost 6 bases; unmatched junction nucleotides: 11. The germline gives CDR1 SGHRS, CDR2 YFSETQ. The CDR3 sequence is CASGGTGTVPNEQFF. Here the CDR3 DNA reads TGCGCCAGCGGGGGGACAGGGACGGTTCCCAATGAGCAGTTCTTC.

This clone appeared a single time. The V and J genes are TRBV30 and TRBJ1-3, with 9 bases aligning to TRBD1. CDR3 length: 15 residues. Per the germline V gene, CDR1 is GTSNPN and CDR2 is SVGIG (reference sequence). With 1 base clipped from V and 2 bases from J, the junction kept 3 bases outside the gene matches. The CDR3 sequence is CAWSARQGAGNTIYF. In nucleotides, the CDR3 is TGTGCCTGGAGTGCCAGACAGGGGGCTGGAAACACCATATATTTT.

The chain uses TRBV12-3 or TRBV12-4 and TRBJ1-1; D is uncertain. Trimming pared 3 bases from V and 13 bases from J, leaving 12 bases between. The CDR3 spans 11 residues. The CDR3 is CASSLGREGFF. DNA of the CDR3: TGTGCCAGCAGTTTGGGTAGGGAGGGTTTCTTT.

This clone appeared a single time. The chain couples TRBV19 to TRBJ2-6; D not resolved. There are 15 residues in the CDR3. Germline lookup yields CDR1 LNHDA and CDR2 SQIVND (reference sequence). The V end was cut by 1 base, the J end by 0 bases, with 4 bases between. CDR3 sequence: CASSIASSGANVLTF. For the CDR3, the DNA is TGTGCCAGTAGTATAGCCAGCTCTGGGGCCAACGTCCTGACTTTC. The full variable domain, in which reference TRBV19 and TRBJ2-6 provide the parts outside the CDR3, is DGGITQSPKYLFRKEGQNVTLSCEQNLNHDAMYWYRQDPGQGLRLIYYSQIVNDFQKGDIAEGYSVSREKKESFPLTVTSAQKNPTAFYLCASSIASSGANVLTFGAGSRLTVL.

V and J are TRBV20-1 and TRBJ1-2; no firm D call. This CDR3 has 16 amino acids. V gave up 3 bases and J gave up 4 bases, with 21 bases separating them. Germline loops: CDR1 DFQATT, CDR2 SNEGSKA (reference sequence). CDR3 in amino acids: CSASPPQATISYGYTF. The CDR3 coding sequence is TGCAGTGCTAGTCCCCCCCAAGCGACTATTTCCTATGGCTACACCTTC.

The V gene is TRBV3-1 (or the pseudogene TRBV3-2), the J gene TRBJ2-1, with 9 bases that match TRBD2. Trimming cost V 6 bases and J 8 bases; bases outside gene matches: 11. Germline CDR1 reads LGHDT; CDR2 reads YNNKEL (reference sequence). The CDR3 loop spans 15 amino acids. The CDR3 DNA reads TGTGCCAGCAGTCCCAGTTTGGCGGGAGGGGATGAGCAGTTCTTC. It yields the protein CASSPSLAGGDEQFF.

The V gene is TRBV9, the J gene TRBJ1-1; no firm D call. Germline V CDR1 and CDR2: SGDLS, YYNGEE. Trimming took off 2 bases at V and 6 bases at J, with 11 bases between the two ends. CDR3 size: 13 residues. CDR3 sequence reads: CASSVTLGAEAFF. For the CDR3, the DNA is TGTGCCAGCAGCGTGACCCTGGGCGCTGAAGCTTTCTTT.

The V gene is TRBV7-2, the J gene TRBJ1-6; a weak D match, TRBD1 (5 bases). CDR3 length equals 17 residues. Trimming cost V 7 bases and J 0 bases, with 16 bases left between them. Germline V gene data show CDR1 as SGHTA and CDR2 as FQGNSA. The CDR3 protein is CASKARGGSSYNSPLHF. CDR3 coding DNA: TGTGCCAGCAAAGCCCGCGGGGGAAGCTCCTATAATTCACCCCTCCACTTT.

V usage is TRBV5-5 and J usage is TRBJ2-1; 11 bases are a match to TRBD2. J was trimmed by 5 bases and V by 2 bases; bases with no gene match: 9. Germline V lookup: CDR1 SGHKS, CDR2 YYEKEE (reference sequence). This CDR3 region has 17 residues. The CDR3 DNA reads TGTGCCAGCAGCTTAAGCCTATTGGGACTAGCGGACAATGAGCAGTTCTTC. Translated, it gives CASSLSLLGLADNEQFF.

The V and J genes are TRBV7-8 and TRBJ2-7, with 7 nucleotides matching TRBD1. This CDR3 region has 15 residues. The germline CDR1 and CDR2 sequences are SGHVS and FQNEAQ. V shed 5 bases and J 6 bases; nucleotides not matched to a gene: 13. The CDR3 sequence: CASSPRVATGIEQYF. The CDR3, as DNA: TGTGCCAGCAGCCCCCGGGTTGCGACAGGGATCGAGCAGTACTTC. Variable domain in full (rest from reference TRBV7-8 and TRBJ2-7): GAGVSQSPRYKVAKRGQDVALRCDPISGHVSLFWYQQALGQGPEFLTYFQNEAQLDKSGLPSDRFFAERPEGSVSTLKIQRTQQEDSAVYLCASSPRVATGIEQYFGPGTRLTVT.